These T cell receptor beta chains were read from a single sample in a study of vaccination effects on CD4 cells after COVID-19. TCRdb's copy holds only in-frame clones and misses some; the assay was immunoSEQ multiplex PCR. Of tens of thousands of clones listed, approximately 79% are singletons. These receptors' targets are unknown. The sequencing here drew on CD4+ T cells from PBMCs cultured without peptide, taken after COVID-19 vaccination. Source of these receptors: a human donor who received a COVID-19 vaccine. The CDR3 runs from the conserved cysteine through the conserved F or W. D genes are given only for firm matches. The size field is filled for only some rows; it gives once, few, many or a size class.

clone_size: .; d_call: TRBD1; j_call: TRBJ1-6; v_call: TRBV27; cdr3_aa: CASSPRGTGYNSPLHF; cdr3_nt: TGTGCCAGCAGTCCCCGCGGGACAGGGTACAATTCACCCCTCCACTTT
clone_size: .; d_call: .; j_call: TRBJ1-1; v_call: TRBV6-5; cdr3_aa: CASSYSTGRAFF; cdr3_nt: TGTGCCAGCAGTTACTCGACAGGAAGAGCTTTCTTT
clone_size: .; d_call: TRBD1; j_call: TRBJ2-4; v_call: TRBV18; cdr3_aa: CASSPPQGQGVLAKNIQYF; cdr3_nt: TGTGCCAGCTCACCACCGCAGGGGCAGGGGGTGCTAGCCAAAAACATTCAGTACTTC
clone_size: .; d_call: .; j_call: TRBJ2-2; v_call: TRBV5-1; cdr3_aa: CASSFAGRNTGELFF; cdr3_nt: TGCGCCAGCAGCTTTGCGGGGAGGAACACCGGGGAGCTGTTTTTT
clone_size: .; d_call: .; j_call: TRBJ2-2; v_call: TRBV3-1/TRBV3-2; cdr3_aa: CASSQETRGGTGELFF; cdr3_nt: TGTGCCAGCAGCCAAGAGACTAGGGGAGGCACCGGGGAGCTGTTTTTT
clone_size: .; d_call: .; j_call: TRBJ1-1; v_call: TRBV6-6; cdr3_aa: CASSYNGGGTEAFF; cdr3_nt: TGTGCCAGCAGTTACAACGGGGGAGGTACTGAAGCTTTCTTT
clone_size: .; d_call: TRBD2; j_call: TRBJ2-5; v_call: TRBV3-1/TRBV3-2; cdr3_aa: CASSHTGLAGDGAQYF; cdr3_nt: TGTGCCAGCAGTCACACGGGACTAGCGGGGGATGGGGCCCAGTACTTC
clone_size: .; d_call: .; j_call: TRBJ1-1; v_call: TRBV5-1; cdr3_aa: CASSSAQGITEAFF; cdr3_nt: TGCGCCAGCAGCTCCGCACAGGGAATTACTGAAGCTTTCTTT
clone_size: .; d_call: .; j_call: TRBJ1-6; v_call: TRBV4-1; cdr3_aa: CASSQEWGPYNSPLHF; cdr3_nt: TGCGCCAGCAGCCAAGAGTGGGGACCCTATAATTCACCCCTCCACTTT
clone_size: .; d_call: .; j_call: TRBJ1-1; v_call: TRBV3-1/TRBV3-2; cdr3_aa: CASSQDWGASLGAFF; cdr3_nt: TGTGCCAGCAGCCAAGATTGGGGGGCCTCTCTCGGAGCTTTCTTT
clone_size: .; d_call: .; j_call: TRBJ2-3; v_call: TRBV24-1; cdr3_aa: CATSDFTDTQYF; cdr3_nt: TGTGCCACCAGTGATTTTACAGATACGCAGTATTTT
clone_size: .; d_call: TRBD1; j_call: TRBJ2-2; v_call: TRBV5-4; cdr3_aa: CASSWDTDREGGELFF; cdr3_nt: TGTGCCAGCAGCTGGGACACGGACAGGGAAGGCGGGGAGCTGTTTTTT
clone_size: .; d_call: TRBD2; j_call: TRBJ2-3; v_call: TRBV13; cdr3_aa: CASSTTSGPGGDTQYF; cdr3_nt: TGTGCCAGCTCCACGACTAGCGGACCGGGGGGAGATACGCAGTATTTT
clone_size: .; d_call: .; j_call: TRBJ2-1; v_call: TRBV11-2; cdr3_aa: CASSSRSTYNEQFF; cdr3_nt: TGTGCCAGCAGCTCCCGGTCGACCTACAATGAGCAGTTCTTC
clone_size: .; d_call: TRBD1; j_call: TRBJ1-5; v_call: TRBV2; cdr3_aa: CASTGQGSWQPQHF; cdr3_nt: TGTGCCAGCACGGGACAGGGCTCATGGCAGCCCCAGCATTTT
clone_size: .; d_call: .; j_call: TRBJ2-5; v_call: TRBV11-2; cdr3_aa: CASSLDTGKWTQYF; cdr3_nt: TGTGCCAGCAGCTTAGATACGGGGAAATGGACCCAGTACTTC
clone_size: .; d_call: .; j_call: TRBJ1-6; v_call: TRBV4-2; cdr3_aa: CASSLVVGIYNSPLHF; cdr3_nt: TGTGCCAGCAGCCTGGTGGTGGGGATTTATAATTCACCCCTCCACTTT
clone_size: .; d_call: TRBD1; j_call: TRBJ1-2; v_call: TRBV6-1; cdr3_aa: CASSEALLGQEAYGYTF; cdr3_nt: TGTGCCAGCAGTGAAGCGCTTCTGGGACAGGAAGCCTATGGCTACACCTTC
clone_size: .; d_call: .; j_call: TRBJ2-6; v_call: TRBV7-3; cdr3_aa: CASSPRGTGANVLTF; cdr3_nt: TGTGCCAGCAGCCCCAGGGGTACTGGGGCCAACGTCCTGACTTTC
clone_size: .; d_call: TRBD1; j_call: TRBJ2-1; v_call: TRBV7-3; cdr3_aa: CASSGGQVGNEQFF; cdr3_nt: TGTGCCAGCAGCGGCGGACAGGTCGGCAATGAGCAGTTCTTC
clone_size: .; d_call: .; j_call: TRBJ1-2; v_call: TRBV5-1; cdr3_aa: CASSLAFLGSGYTF; cdr3_nt: TGCGCCAGCAGCTTGGCCTTTTTGGGGTCTGGCTACACCTTC
clone_size: .; d_call: TRBD1; j_call: TRBJ1-2; v_call: TRBV7-8; cdr3_aa: CASSAGGSGYTF; cdr3_nt: TGTGCCAGCAGCGCAGGGGGGAGTGGCTACACCTTC
clone_size: .; d_call: .; j_call: TRBJ1-1; v_call: TRBV7-9; cdr3_aa: CASSLPNVDTEAFF; cdr3_nt: TGTGCCAGCAGCTTACCCAACGTGGATACTGAAGCTTTCTTT
clone_size: .; d_call: .; j_call: TRBJ1-5; v_call: TRBV7-3; cdr3_aa: CASSLDSNQPQHF; cdr3_nt: TGTGCCAGCAGCTTAGACAGTAACCAGCCCCAGCATTTT
clone_size: .; d_call: .; j_call: TRBJ1-6; v_call: TRBV5-1; cdr3_aa: CASSLGPGQNYSPLHF; cdr3_nt: TGCGCCAGCAGCTTGGGTCCAGGACAGAATTATTCACCCCTCCACTTT
clone_size: .; d_call: .; j_call: TRBJ2-2; v_call: TRBV9; cdr3_aa: CASSVGGVNTGELFF; cdr3_nt: TGTGCCAGCAGCGTAGGCGGGGTGAACACCGGGGAGCTGTTTTTT
clone_size: .; d_call: TRBD2; j_call: TRBJ2-5; v_call: TRBV30; cdr3_aa: CAGGRVETQYF; cdr3_nt: TGTGCCGGGGGGAGGGTTGAGACCCAGTACTTC
clone_size: .; d_call: .; j_call: TRBJ2-2; v_call: TRBV7-3; cdr3_aa: CASSEDWYNTGELFF; cdr3_nt: TGTGCCAGCAGCGAAGACTGGTATAACACCGGGGAGCTGTTTTTT
clone_size: .; d_call: .; j_call: TRBJ1-2; v_call: TRBV19; cdr3_aa: CASSIRVNYGYTF; cdr3_nt: TGTGCCAGTAGTATAAGAGTGAACTATGGCTACACCTTC
clone_size: .; d_call: TRBD1; j_call: TRBJ2-1; v_call: TRBV7-3; cdr3_aa: CASSVTGVISYNEQFF; cdr3_nt: TGTGCCAGCAGTGTAACAGGGGTTATATCCTACAATGAGCAGTTCTTC
clone_size: few; d_call: .; j_call: TRBJ2-1; v_call: TRBV7-2; cdr3_aa: CASSSQVVRYNEQFF; cdr3_nt: TGTGCCAGCAGCAGCCAGGTTGTCAGGTACAATGAGCAGTTCTTC
clone_size: .; d_call: TRBD1; j_call: TRBJ1-2; v_call: TRBV4-3; cdr3_aa: CASSQEHRGLLGYTF; cdr3_nt: TGCGCCAGCAGCCAAGAGCACAGGGGGCTTTTGGGCTACACCTTC
clone_size: .; d_call: TRBD2; j_call: TRBJ2-1; v_call: TRBV7-8; cdr3_aa: CASSPNLAGASYNEQFF; cdr3_nt: TGTGCCAGCAGCCCCAACCTAGCGGGGGCCTCCTACAATGAGCAGTTCTTC
clone_size: .; d_call: .; j_call: TRBJ1-1; v_call: TRBV5-1; cdr3_aa: CASSLDRVNTEAFF; cdr3_nt: TGCGCCAGCAGCTTGGACCGGGTGAACACTGAAGCTTTCTTT
clone_size: .; d_call: .; j_call: TRBJ1-2; v_call: TRBV7-9; cdr3_aa: CASSLTGVNYGYTF; cdr3_nt: TGTGCCAGCAGCTTGACGGGTGTTAACTATGGCTACACCTTC
clone_size: .; d_call: TRBD2; j_call: TRBJ2-6; v_call: TRBV7-2; cdr3_aa: CASSLAGGGAGGANVLTF; cdr3_nt: TGTGCCAGCAGCTTAGCTGGCGGGGGGGCAGGAGGGGCCAACGTCCTGACTTTC
clone_size: .; d_call: .; j_call: TRBJ1-1; v_call: TRBV5-1; cdr3_aa: CASSFNTGVNTEAFF; cdr3_nt: TGCGCCAGCAGCTTTAATACGGGTGTGAACACTGAAGCTTTCTTT
clone_size: .; d_call: .; j_call: TRBJ2-3; v_call: TRBV5-1; cdr3_aa: CASGPRGTDTQYF; cdr3_nt: TGCGCCAGCGGACCTCGGGGCACAGATACGCAGTATTTT
clone_size: .; d_call: .; j_call: TRBJ1-3; v_call: TRBV2; cdr3_aa: CASRRVGYTIYF; cdr3_nt: TGTGCCAGCAGGAGGGTGGGTTACACCATATATTTT
clone_size: .; d_call: .; j_call: TRBJ1-3; v_call: TRBV7-9; cdr3_aa: CASRRVANTIYF; cdr3_nt: TGTGCCAGCAGGCGGGTGGCTAACACCATATATTTT
clone_size: .; d_call: .; j_call: TRBJ1-6; v_call: TRBV6-6; cdr3_aa: CASSWTTYNSPLHF; cdr3_nt: TGTGCCAGCAGTTGGACGACCTATAATTCACCCCTCCACTTT
clone_size: .; d_call: TRBD2; j_call: TRBJ2-5; v_call: TRBV7-2; cdr3_aa: CASSLWFSGGASYETQYF; cdr3_nt: TGTGCCAGCAGCTTATGGTTTAGCGGGGGGGCCTCGTATGAGACCCAGTACTTC
clone_size: .; d_call: .; j_call: TRBJ2-1; v_call: TRBV6-5; cdr3_aa: CASREGGGGDEQFF; cdr3_nt: TGTGCCAGCAGGGAGGGGGGAGGGGGCGATGAGCAGTTCTTC
clone_size: .; d_call: .; j_call: TRBJ1-1; v_call: TRBV7-6; cdr3_aa: CASSLNRGNTEAFF; cdr3_nt: TGTGCCAGCAGTTTAAATAGGGGGAACACTGAAGCTTTCTTT
clone_size: .; d_call: .; j_call: TRBJ2-5; v_call: TRBV19; cdr3_aa: CASKNTNRQETQYF; cdr3_nt: TGTGCCAGTAAAAATACGAACCGACAAGAGACCCAGTACTTC